The 31 T cell receptor beta chains below come from one sample, sequenced in a study of T-cell reconstitution after alpha-beta-depleted transplantation in children. The TCRbeta library was prepared with unique molecular identifiers. From the PCR reads, TCRdb called clonotypes with MiXCR, one entry per CDR3 protein. The sample carries roughly 500,000 distinct CDR3 sequences, 10% recorded once. The starting material was PBMCs, obtained before TCRalphabeta/CD19-depleted stem cell transplant. These receptors originate from a child aged 2 to 9 with inherited bone marrow failure, due to receive a stem cell transplant.

The table lists this clonotype with many counts. J is TRBJ2-1 and V is TRBV28, with 7 bases identical to TRBD2. With 5 bases clipped from V and 7 bases from J, the junction kept 5 bases outside the gene matches. The CDR3 length is 13 residues. The germline V gene has CDR1 MDHEN and CDR2 SYDVKM. The CDR3 region is CASSRRTRNEQFF. In DNA, the CDR3 is TGTGCCAGCAGTCGGAGGACTAGGAATGAGCAGTTCTTC.

This clonotype was seen repeatedly, ten times or more. DNA of the CDR3: TGTGCCAGTAGTAGTGGGACTAGGAGTGAGCAGTTCTTC. Translating it yields CASSSGTRSEQFF. The V gene is TRBV19, the J gene TRBJ2-1, with 8 bases that match TRBD2. Trimming cost V 4 bases and J 9 bases; bases outside gene matches: 5. CDR3 size: 13 residues. CDR1 is LNHDA and CDR2 is SQIVND in the germline V gene (reference sequence).

This clonotype was counted ten times or more. This chain uses TRBV6-2 or TRBV6-3 with TRBJ2-4; TRBD2 aligns across 12 bases. The CDR3 loop spans 20 amino acids. V lost 7 bases, J lost 1 base, and 17 bases stayed unmatched. The germline V gene has CDR1 MNHEY and CDR2 SVGEGT. The CDR3 loop reads CASTDRLAGDRIGAKNIQYF. DNA for the CDR3: TGTGCCAGCACAGACAGACTAGCGGGAGATCGGATCGGGGCCAAAAACATTCAGTACTTC.

The sample holds many counts of this clonotype. The chain carries TRBV5-1 and TRBJ2-1; D unclear. V was trimmed by 6 bases and J by 8 bases, leaving 15 bases between them. The CDR3 extends over 13 amino acids. Germline V gives CDR1 SGHRS, CDR2 YFSETQ. Written as DNA, the CDR3 is TGCGCCAGCAAGGCTGCTACGGGTCATGAGCAGTTCTTC. Amino acids: CASKAATGHEQFF.

This clonotype was counted ten times or more. The chain recombines TRBV11-2 with TRBJ2-2; 10 bases fit TRBD2. After removal of 3 bases from V and 1 base from J, the junction contained 5 bases not matched to a gene. Per germline, CDR1 SGHAT and CDR2 FQNNGV. The CDR3 runs 17 residues. CDR3 nucleotide sequence: TGTGCCAGCAGCTTCACGTTAGCGGGAGGGAACACCGGGGAGCTGTTTTTT. It is translated as CASSFTLAGGNTGELFF.

Many counts were recorded for this clonotype. The chain couples TRBV28 to TRBJ1-5; no reliable D call. Germline CDR1 MDHEN, CDR2 SYDVKM. V gave up 2 bases and J gave up 5 bases, with 10 bases separating them. This CDR3 region has 14 residues. The CDR3: CASSLRQRDQPQHF. The CDR3 DNA sequence: TGTGCCAGCAGTTTACGGCAGAGAGATCAGCCCCAGCATTTT.

V and J are TRBV5-1 and TRBJ2-5; D perhaps matches TRBD2 (6 bases). Germline V CDR1 and CDR2: SGHRS, YFSETQ. CDR3 size: 15 residues. Trimming left V 4 bases short and J 4 bases short, with 17 bases between. The CDR3 loop reads CASSPHGAGRETQYF. CDR3 nucleotide sequence: TGCGCCAGCAGCCCCCACGGCGCCGGGAGAGAGACCCAGTACTTC. Combining the CDR3 with reference TRBV5-1 and TRBJ2-5 gives the whole variable domain KAGVTQTPRYLIKTRGQQVTLSCSPISGHRSVSWYQQTPGQGLQFLFEYFSETQRNKGNFPGRFSGRQFSNSRSEMNVSTLELGDSALYLCASSPHGAGRETQYFGPGTRLLVL.

This clonotype was seen ten or more times. J is TRBJ2-3 and V is TRBV7-9; D is possibly TRBD1 or TRBD2 (5 bases each). The germline gives CDR1 SEHNR, CDR2 FQNEAQ (reference sequence). This CDR3 contains 15 residues. The V and J ends lost 5 bases and 0 bases respectively, with 12 bases between them. The CDR3 loop is CASSASGRSTDTQYF. CDR3 DNA sequence: TGTGCCAGCAGCGCCTCGGGACGAAGCACAGATACGCAGTATTTT.

This clonotype was recorded at least ten times. The V call is TRBV5-1, the J call TRBJ2-7; tentative D call: TRBD1 (5 bases). The length of the CDR3 is 13 residues. Germline-derived CDR1 and CDR2 are SGHRS and YFSETQ. The V and J ends lost 0 bases and 7 bases respectively, with 11 bases between them. The CDR3 is CASSLAAGNEQYF. CDR3 in DNA: TGCGCCAGCAGCTTGGCGGCAGGGAATGAGCAGTACTTC.

Many counts were recorded for this clonotype. The V call is TRBV3-1, the J call TRBJ2-3, with TRBD2 matching 8 bases. The CDR3 has 16 residues. CDR1 is LGHDT, CDR2 YNNKEL, per germline (reference sequence). The trim removed 4 bases at V and 2 bases at J, leaving 8 bases unmatched. In DNA, the CDR3 is TGTGCCAGCAGCCCCCTCGCGGGGGGCCCCACAGATACGCAGTATTTT. It specifies CASSPLAGGPTDTQYF.

This clonotype was counted ten times or more. DNA for the CDR3: TGCAGCGTTGTAGGGCCAAAGTCCTACGAGCAGTACTTC. Residues: CSVVGPKSYEQYF. The chain uses TRBV29-1 and TRBJ2-7; D is unclear. Germline V gene data show CDR1 as SQVTM and CDR2 as ANQGSEA. The CDR3 runs to 13 residues. V lost 4 bases and J lost 1, with 11 bases in between.

This clonotype was picked up many times. The chain joins TRBV7-6 to TRBJ2-7; no firm D call. Trimming removed 1 base from V and 3 bases from J, with 10 bases in between. Germline CDR1 is SGHVS and CDR2 is FNYEAQ. This CDR3 is 14 amino acids long. The CDR3 region is CASSLGGVGYEQYF. The CDR3 DNA reads as TGTGCCAGCAGCTTAGGGGGTGTAGGCTACGAGCAGTACTTC.

V is TRBV29-1 and J is TRBJ2-3; TRBD2 aligns across 7 bases. CDR1 is SQVTM and CDR2 is ANQGSEA in the germline V gene. V shed 3 bases, J shed 1 base, and the junction held 10 bases outside the gene matches. The CDR3 has 16 amino acids. CDR3 sequence reads: CSVDRPAGVGTDTQYF. CDR3 in DNA: TGCAGCGTTGACCGTCCGGCGGGAGTTGGCACAGATACGCAGTATTTT.

This chain uses TRBV20-1 with TRBJ2-4; 8 bases fit TRBD1. The CDR3 spans 16 residues. The germline V gene has CDR1 DFQATT and CDR2 SNEGSKA (reference sequence). J was trimmed by 4 bases and V by 0 bases; bases with no gene match: 8. The CDR3 protein is CSARDPRTGTKNIQYF. The CDR3 DNA is TGCAGTGCTAGAGATCCCCGGACAGGGACAAAAAACATTCAGTACTTC.

This clonotype was seen ten or more times. The V call is TRBV12-3 or TRBV12-4, the J call TRBJ1-1; 10 bases agree with TRBD1. The CDR3 is made up of 17 amino acids. The trim removed 0 bases at V and 0 bases at J, leaving 4 bases unmatched. Written as DNA, the CDR3 is TGTGCCAGCAGTTTAGCGGGGACAGGGGCTCTGAACACTGAAGCTTTCTTT. It encodes CASSLAGTGALNTEAFF.

This clonotype was recorded a few times. V is TRBV19 and J is TRBJ2-3; no clear D. The CDR3 covers 13 residues. The V gene lost 3 bases and the J gene lost 6 bases, with 10 bases spanning the gap. Germline V gene data show CDR1 as LNHDA and CDR2 as SQIVND (reference sequence). CDR3 protein: CASSIVGVDTQYF. The CDR3, as DNA: TGTGCCAGTAGTATTGTCGGAGTGGATACGCAGTATTTT.

This clonotype occurred a few times. The chain has TRBV12-3 or TRBV12-4 and TRBJ1-1, with a weak D call TRBD1 (5 bases). With 2 bases removed from V and 3 bases from J, the gap between germline ends came to 13 bases. The CDR3 sequence is 15 residues long. The CDR3 reads CASSLRSGGDTEAFF. CDR3 coding DNA: TGTGCCAGCAGTTTACGGTCCGGGGGGGACACTGAAGCTTTCTTT.

The chain links TRBV25-1 to TRBJ2-1; D is ambiguous. The CDR3 runs to 13 residues. Germline V gives CDR1 MGHDK, CDR2 SYGVNS. V shed 9 bases and J shed 2 bases, with 11 bases lying between them. The CDR3 bases are TGTGCCAGTGGGCCTTCCGCCTACAATGAGCAGTTCTTC. Protein: CASGPSAYNEQFF.

The genes are TRBV7-9 and TRBJ1-1; D possibly corresponds to TRBD1 (5 bases). The germline V gene encodes CDR1 SEHNR and CDR2 FQNEAQ (reference sequence). The V end was cut by 5 bases, the J end by 1 base, with 17 bases between. This CDR3 region has 16 residues. The CDR3 sequence: CASSPEPRQQNTEAFF. CDR3 sequence (DNA): TGTGCCAGCAGCCCCGAACCGAGACAGCAGAACACTGAAGCTTTCTTT.

This clonotype was detected a few times. The chain has TRBV6-1 and TRBJ2-7; 12 bases are shared with TRBD2. Germline CDR1 is MNHNS and CDR2 is SASEGT. The CDR3 has 15 residues. Unmatched junction bases numbered 1, after V lost 1 base and J lost 3 bases. The CDR3 region has the DNA TGTGCCAGCAGTGAAGGGACTAGCGGGATCTACGAGCAGTACTTC. This encodes CASSEGTSGIYEQYF.

This clonotype was counted ten times or more. The chain joins TRBV24-1 to TRBJ2-7; perhaps TRBD1 as D (5 bases). The germline V and J ends were trimmed by 4 bases and 3 bases, with 9 bases remaining between them. The CDR3 runs 13 residues. The germline V gene encodes CDR1 KGHDR and CDR2 SFDVKD. The CDR3 DNA reads TGTGCCACCAGTGAGCCAGGACACTACGAGCAGTACTTC. Its translation: CATSEPGHYEQYF.

Concerning this clonotype: Being one base from a much bigger clone, this may be a read error. The chain links TRBV20-1 to TRBJ2-2; 8 bases match TRBD1. CDR1 is DFQATT, CDR2 SNEGSKA, per germline (reference sequence). The CDR3 is 14 amino acids. V trimming: 5 bases; J trimming: 8 bases; junction bases outside the gene matches: 10. The CDR3 nucleotides are TGCAGTGCTTGGGACAGGCCGGCTGGTGGGGAGCTGTTTTTT. Amino acids: CSAWDRPAGGELFF.

In its sample, this clonotype was seen many times. This chain connects TRBV20-1 to TRBJ1-2, with no clear D. Germline CDR1 DFQATT, CDR2 SNEGSKA (reference sequence). Deletions cut 5 bases from V and 0 bases from J, with 10 bases between. This CDR3 has 13 residues. CDR3 sequence (DNA): TGCAGTGCTCCGGACGGCCCTAACTATGGCTACACCTTC. Amino acids: CSAPDGPNYGYTF.

This clonotype was seen ten or more times. The V call is TRBV27, the J call TRBJ2-2, with D unresolved. The length of the CDR3 is 14 residues. V was cut by 6 bases and J by 3 bases, with 11 bases left in between. Germline assignment: CDR1 MNHEY and CDR2 SMNVEV (reference sequence). CDR3 DNA sequence: TGTGCCAGCAGACTTGTAGCCTACACCGGGGAGCTGTTTTTT. Amino acid sequence: CASRLVAYTGELFF.

This clonotype was found once. A read error may be the cause here, since a much bigger clone is one base away. The chain employs TRBV5-1 and TRBJ2-7, with 10 bases lining up with TRBD2. Germline V gene lookup returns CDR1 SGHRS and CDR2 YFSETQ. The CDR3 extends over 19 amino acids. CDR3 residues: CASSPVGRPWTSGTYEQCF. In nucleotides, the CDR3 is TGCGCCAGCAGCCCGGTAGGACGGCCGTGGACTAGCGGAACCTACGAGCAGTGCTTC.

The chain is built from TRBV6-2 or TRBV6-3 and TRBJ1-5, with D maybe TRBD1 (5 bases). There are 15 residues in the CDR3. The V and J ends lost 7 bases and 0 bases respectively, with 13 bases between them. Germline V gene data show CDR1 as MNHEY and CDR2 as SVGEGT. The CDR3 loop reads CASTTTEYSNQPQHF. CDR3 sequence (DNA): TGTGCCAGCACCACGACAGAATATAGCAATCAGCCCCAGCATTTT.

This clonotype was seen many times. The chain has TRBV4-3 and TRBJ2-7, with D perhaps matching TRBD2 (5 bases). Trimming removed 4 bases from V and 0 bases from J, with 7 bases in between. The CDR3 length is 13 residues. Per germline, CDR1 LGHNA and CDR2 YSLEER. In DNA form, the CDR3 reads TGCGCCAGCAGCCTTAGCGACTCCTACGAGCAGTACTTC. Residues: CASSLSDSYEQYF.

This clonotype has ten or more counts. This chain links TRBV4-3 with TRBJ2-7; D gene uncertain. Germline-derived CDR1 and CDR2 are LGHNA and YSLEER. V was clipped by 0 bases and J by 2 bases, with 11 bases between them. The CDR3 consists of 15 residues. The chain's CDR3 is CASSQDGFGPYEQYF. CDR3 sequence (DNA): TGCGCCAGCAGCCAAGATGGTTTCGGGCCCTACGAGCAGTACTTC.

This clonotype was counted ten times or more. The chain combines TRBV4-2 with TRBJ2-2; 8 nucleotides agree with TRBD2. CDR1 and CDR2 from the germline V gene are LGHNA and YNFKEQ. The CDR3 has 17 amino acids. V gave up 2 bases and J gave up 1 base; unmatched junction bases: 6. CDR3 in DNA: TGTGCCAGCAGCCAACCGGCTACTAGCGGGAACACCGGGGAGCTGTTTTTT. This translates into CASSQPATSGNTGELFF.

This chain links TRBV5-1 with TRBJ2-1; 8 bases match TRBD1. This CDR3 has 14 residues. Germline CDR1 SGHRS, CDR2 YFSETQ. The trim removed 9 bases at V and 3 bases at J, leaving 8 bases unmatched. For the CDR3, the DNA is TGCGCCACCAAGAGGGACAGGAGCTACAATGAGCAGTTCTTC. Its protein product is CATKRDRSYNEQFF.

In this sample, this clonotype turned up many times. The chain combines TRBV29-1 with TRBJ2-5; D might be TRBD2 (5 bases). Trimming removed 7 bases at V and 5 bases at J, with 11 bases between. This CDR3 region has 11 residues. Germline CDR1 and CDR2: SQVTM and ANQGSEA. The CDR3 here is CSGTSSETQYF. The CDR3 DNA is TGCAGCGGGACTTCTTCGGAGACCCAGTACTTC.